The entry that follows covers one TCR beta chain sequence. This record belongs to a study of cytomegalovirus exposure and HLA in healthy donors. Trimming took 5 bases from V and 1 from J; bases not matched to a gene: 8. Germline values: CDR1 MNHEY, CDR2 SMNVEV (reference sequence). This CDR3 region has 16 residues. The PCR was carried out with 60 Vbeta primers and 13 Jbeta primers. Only in-frame clones appear in the TCRdb table, and some are missing; sequencing was by immunoSEQ multiplex PCR. The sample includes about 190,000 clones, roughly 77% of them seen just once. The chain employs TRBV27 and TRBJ1-1; 9 bases map to TRBD1. The receptor's source is a man aged 35 to 55 in good health and CMV-seropositive. Sample: PBMCs. CDR3: CASSLRTGAENTEAFF. In DNA form, the CDR3 reads TGTGCCAGCAGTCTGCGGACAGGGGCCGAGAACACTGAAGCTTTCTTT.